The clone carrying this T cell receptor beta chain was observed at least ten times. Its antigen is not known. It was by quantitative 5'-RACE with molecular barcodes that TCR beta libraries were made. TCRdb itself ran the 5' RACE reads through MiXCR, one entry per CDR3 protein. This repertoire shows 800,000 to 900,000 distinct CDR3 sequences, approximately 12% found once; its top ten account for roughly 0.51%. The CDR3 loop spans 16 amino acids. Trimming at V came to 7 bases and at J to 6 bases, leaving 13 bases not matched to a gene. This sample stems from a study of CD8 T cells in ankylosing spondylitis. Whole-study results and caveats: A motif of eight or nine highly homologous TCR beta variants was seen as apparently characteristic of ankylosing spondylitis blood. A CD8+ phenotype characterized the disease-linked clones, which were relatively rare in peripheral blood. Several of the motif variants were reported before in synovial fluid and blood from reactive arthritis. Within matched ankylosing spondylitis synovial fluid, disease-linked clones were reportedly significantly enriched.

Sample: blood, either unsorted or a sorted T cell fraction (not recorded which). The chain carries TRBV12-3 or TRBV12-4 and TRBJ1-2; TRBD1 matches 11 bases. This receptor was obtained from a male donor with ankylosing spondylitis. The CDR3 loop is CASTRLRTDRGHGYTF. CDR3 bases: TGTGCCAGCACCCGACTCCGCACGGACAGGGGGCATGGCTACACCTTC.